Following are 3 T cell receptor beta chains from one sample sequenced in a study of identical twins. MiXCR was run by TCRdb on the 5' RACE reads, yielding one entry per CDR3 protein. The repertoire holds 650,000 to 750,000 distinct CDR3 sequences, with over 20% as singletons. The data were also submitted as part of a second study, on T cells expressing NK-cell markers.

The sample consisted of PBMCs. Receptors were obtained from a woman under 30 in good health.

In its sample, this clonotype was seen many times. The chain carries TRBV7-9 and TRBJ2-1; perhaps TRBD2 as D (6 bases). Trimming took 6 bases from V and 1 from J, leaving 10 bases between them. The CDR3 is 14 amino acids. Germline CDR1 and CDR2: SEHNR and FQNEAQ (reference sequence). The CDR3 region has the DNA TGTGCCAGCAGGATAGCGGTATCCTACAATGAGCAGTTCTTC. Protein sequence: CASRIAVSYNEQFF.

This clonotype was detected many times. This chain connects TRBV7-6 to TRBJ2-3; D is undetermined. Trimming cost V 6 bases and J 4 bases, with 23 bases left between them. Germline V lookup: CDR1 SGHVS, CDR2 FNYEAQ. The CDR3 extends over 17 amino acids. The CDR3 nucleotides are TGTGCCAGCAGTCTTCGACTGAAGGGTTCGTCTCCAGATACGCAGTATTTT. As protein: CASSLRLKGSSPDTQYF.

This clonotype was detected ten times or more. The rearrangement uses TRBV11-1 and TRBJ2-1; tentatively, D is TRBD2 (5 bases). CDR3 length: 16 amino acids. The germline V gene encodes CDR1 SGHAT and CDR2 FQDESV (reference sequence). V was trimmed by 1 base and J by 2 bases, leaving 12 bases between them. CDR3 sequence: CASSLVGRAPYNEQFF. The CDR3 DNA follows: TGTGCCAGCAGCTTAGTTGGGCGGGCCCCCTACAATGAGCAGTTCTTC.